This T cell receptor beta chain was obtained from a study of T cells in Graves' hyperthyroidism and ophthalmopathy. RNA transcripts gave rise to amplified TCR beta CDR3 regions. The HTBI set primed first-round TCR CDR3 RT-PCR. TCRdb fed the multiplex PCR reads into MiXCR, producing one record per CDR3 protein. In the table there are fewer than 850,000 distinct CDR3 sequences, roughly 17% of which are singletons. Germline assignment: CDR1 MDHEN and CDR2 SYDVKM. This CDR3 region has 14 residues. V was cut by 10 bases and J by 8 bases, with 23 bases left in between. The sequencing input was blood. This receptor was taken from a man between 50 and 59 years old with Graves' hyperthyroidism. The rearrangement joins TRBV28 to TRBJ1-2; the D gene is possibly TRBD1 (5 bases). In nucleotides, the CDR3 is TGTGCCATCAAAGTTTCGGGGCAGGGAGAGGGCTACACCTTC. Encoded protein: CAIKVSGQGEGYTF.